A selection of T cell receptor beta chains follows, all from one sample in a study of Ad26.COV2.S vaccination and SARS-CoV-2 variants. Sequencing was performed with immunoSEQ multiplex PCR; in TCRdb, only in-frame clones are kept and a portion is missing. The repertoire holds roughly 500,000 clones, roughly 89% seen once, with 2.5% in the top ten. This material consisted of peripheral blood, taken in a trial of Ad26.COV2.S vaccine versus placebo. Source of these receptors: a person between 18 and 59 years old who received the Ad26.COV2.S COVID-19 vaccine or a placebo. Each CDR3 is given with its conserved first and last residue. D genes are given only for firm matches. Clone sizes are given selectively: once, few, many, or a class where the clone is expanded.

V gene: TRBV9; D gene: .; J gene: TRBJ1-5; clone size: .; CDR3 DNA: TGTGCCAGCAGCGTAGGTGGGGGTCTCAATCAGCCCCAGCATTTT; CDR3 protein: CASSVGGGLNQPQHF
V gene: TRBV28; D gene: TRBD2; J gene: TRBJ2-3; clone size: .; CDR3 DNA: TGTGCCAGCAGTCTAGCGGGGGGCGCAGATACGCAGTATTTT; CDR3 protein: CASSLAGGADTQYF
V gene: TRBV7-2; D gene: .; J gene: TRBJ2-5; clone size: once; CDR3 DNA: TGTGCCAGCAGCTTACAAACTAGGGGGGAGACCCAGTACTTC; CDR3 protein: CASSLQTRGETQYF
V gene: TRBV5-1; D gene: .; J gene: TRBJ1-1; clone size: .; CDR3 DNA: TGCGCCAGTAAGAGGGAACCCATGAACACTGAAGCTTTCTTT; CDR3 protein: CASKREPMNTEAFF
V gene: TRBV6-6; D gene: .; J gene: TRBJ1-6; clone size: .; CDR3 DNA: TGTGCCAGCTGCATAGGCTCCTATAATTCACCCCTCCACTTT; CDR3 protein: CASCIGSYNSPLHF
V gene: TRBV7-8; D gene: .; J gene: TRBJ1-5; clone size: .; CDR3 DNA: TGTGCCAGCAGCTTCCGGGCAAGGGGGAATGGCAATCAGCCCCAGCATTTT; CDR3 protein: CASSFRARGNGNQPQHF
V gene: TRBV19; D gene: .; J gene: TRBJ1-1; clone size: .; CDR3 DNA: TGTGCCAGTAGTATCAGTGCGTCGGACACCACTAACACTGAAGCTTTCTTT; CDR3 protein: CASSISASDTTNTEAFF
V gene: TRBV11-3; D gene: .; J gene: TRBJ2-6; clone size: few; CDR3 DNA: TGTGCCAGCAGCCCGATGGGGGTAGGGGCCAACGTCCTGACTTTC; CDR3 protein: CASSPMGVGANVLTF
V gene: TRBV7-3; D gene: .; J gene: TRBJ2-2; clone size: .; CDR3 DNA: TGTGCCAGCAGCTCCTTTGCCGGGGAGCTGTTTTTT; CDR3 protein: CASSSFAGELFF
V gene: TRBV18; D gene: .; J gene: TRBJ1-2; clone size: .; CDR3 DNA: TGTGCCAGCTCACCAGGACAGTACTATGGCTACACCTTC; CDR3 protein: CASSPGQYYGYTF
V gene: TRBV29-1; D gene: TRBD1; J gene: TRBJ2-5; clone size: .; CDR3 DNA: TGCAGCGTTGGACAGGGGGCGAGGGGTGAGACCCAGTACTTC; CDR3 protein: CSVGQGARGETQYF
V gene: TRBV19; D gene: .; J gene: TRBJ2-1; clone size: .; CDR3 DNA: TGTGCCAGTAGTATAGAACCGGGACTGTGGGGGGATGAGCAGTTCTTC; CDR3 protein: CASSIEPGLWGDEQFF
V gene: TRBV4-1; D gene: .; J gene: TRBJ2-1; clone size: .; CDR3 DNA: TGCGCCAGCAGCCAAGTGCGGGGCCAGCTTTACAATGAGCAGTTCTTC; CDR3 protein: CASSQVRGQLYNEQFF
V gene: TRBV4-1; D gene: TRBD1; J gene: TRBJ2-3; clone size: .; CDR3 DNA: TGCGCCAGCAGCCAAGATCCCCGACAGGGGGGGACAGATACGCAGTATTTT; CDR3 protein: CASSQDPRQGGTDTQYF
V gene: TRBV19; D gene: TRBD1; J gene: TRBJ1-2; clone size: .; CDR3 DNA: TGTGCCAGTAGTCCAGGGGGTACCTATGGCTACACCTTC; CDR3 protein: CASSPGGTYGYTF
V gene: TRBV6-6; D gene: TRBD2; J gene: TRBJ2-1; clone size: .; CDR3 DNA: TGTGCCACCTGGAAGCGGGAGCACCACAATGAGCAGTTCTTC; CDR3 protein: CATWKREHHNEQFF
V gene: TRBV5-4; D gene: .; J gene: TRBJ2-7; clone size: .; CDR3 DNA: TGTGCCAGCAGCTTGGTAGGGGACAAGCACTACGAGCAGTACTTC; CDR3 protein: CASSLVGDKHYEQYF
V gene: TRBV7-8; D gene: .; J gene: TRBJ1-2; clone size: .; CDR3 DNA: TGTGCCAGCAGCTTAGGACAGCTCTATGGCTACACCTTC; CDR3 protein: CASSLGQLYGYTF
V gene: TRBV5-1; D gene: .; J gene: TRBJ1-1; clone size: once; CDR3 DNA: TGCGCCAGCAGCTTGGCTCCCACAGACACTGAAGCTTTCTTT; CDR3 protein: CASSLAPTDTEAFF